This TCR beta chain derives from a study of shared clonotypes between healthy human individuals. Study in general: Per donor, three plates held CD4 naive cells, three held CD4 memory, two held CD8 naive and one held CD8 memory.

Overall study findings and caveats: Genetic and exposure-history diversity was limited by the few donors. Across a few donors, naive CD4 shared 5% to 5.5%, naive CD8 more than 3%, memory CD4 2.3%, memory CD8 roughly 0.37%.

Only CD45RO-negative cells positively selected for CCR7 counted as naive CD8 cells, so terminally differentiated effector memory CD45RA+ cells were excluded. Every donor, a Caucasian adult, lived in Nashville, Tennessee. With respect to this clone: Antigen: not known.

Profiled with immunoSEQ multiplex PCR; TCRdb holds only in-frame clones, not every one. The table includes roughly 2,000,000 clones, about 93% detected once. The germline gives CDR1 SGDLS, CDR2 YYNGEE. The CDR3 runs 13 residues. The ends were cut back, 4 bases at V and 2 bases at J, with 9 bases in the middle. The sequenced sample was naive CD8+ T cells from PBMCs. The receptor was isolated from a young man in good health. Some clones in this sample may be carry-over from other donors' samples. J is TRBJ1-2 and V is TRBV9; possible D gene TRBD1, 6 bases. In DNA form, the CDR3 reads TGTGCCAGCAGCCCAGGGGAGAACTATGGCTACACCTTC. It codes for CASSPGENYGYTF. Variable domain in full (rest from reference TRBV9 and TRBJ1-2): DSGVTQTPKHLITATGQRVTLRCSPRSGDLSVYWYQQSLDQGLQFLIQYYNGEERAKGNILERFSAQQFPDLHSELNLSSLELGDSALYFCASSPGENYGYTFGSGTRLTVV.